This T cell receptor beta chain was captured in a study of early T cells in non-severe SARS-CoV-2 infection. Study overall: Sequencing of unsorted whole blood was done on bulk RNA, leaving chains unpaired. Study-wide results and limits: There was a bias toward anti-spike CD8 responses in VDJdb matching, which missed private and CD4 specificities.

This clonotype was counted a few times. Its specificity is not known. Unmatched junction bases numbered 3, after V lost 0 bases and J lost 6 bases. Germline CDR1 and CDR2: SGDLS and YYNGEE. The CDR3 sequence is 16 residues long. Individually, cDNA molecules had unique molecular identifiers attached to them. TCRdb analysed the 5' RACE reads with MiXCR anew, one entry per CDR3 protein. In the table there are about 64,000 distinct CDR3 sequences, more than 7% of which are singletons. This sample comprised whole blood, obtained at baseline. The origin of this receptor is an adult who was a healthcare worker with PCR-confirmed SARS-CoV-2 infection or an uninfected control (not recorded which). V is TRBV9 and J is TRBJ2-1; 13 nucleotides align to TRBD2. Here the CDR3 DNA reads TGTGCCAGCAGCGTAGGGGGACTAGCGGGGAGCAATGAGCAGTTCTTC. It translates to CASSVGGLAGSNEQFF.